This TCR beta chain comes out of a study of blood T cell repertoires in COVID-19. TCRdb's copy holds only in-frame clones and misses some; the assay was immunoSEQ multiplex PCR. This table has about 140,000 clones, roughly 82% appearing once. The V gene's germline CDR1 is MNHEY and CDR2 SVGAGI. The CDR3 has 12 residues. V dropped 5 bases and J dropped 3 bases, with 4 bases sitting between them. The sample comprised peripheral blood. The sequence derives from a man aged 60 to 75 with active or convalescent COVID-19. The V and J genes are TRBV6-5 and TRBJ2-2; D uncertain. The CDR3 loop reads CASSRDTGELFF. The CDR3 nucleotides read TGTGCCAGCAGTCGCGACACCGGGGAGCTGTTTTTT.